The 17 T cell receptor beta chains below all came from one sample that was sequenced in a study of tumor-infiltrating lymphocytes in primary liver carcinoma. The authors took blood RNA from unsorted whole blood and also extracted germline DNA. Making TCR beta cDNA involved around 540 ng total RNA and a constant-region primer. Three rounds of nested multiplex PCR with slightly modified ARM-PCR produced TCR beta libraries. Researchers ran the first two PCR rounds for ten to eleven cycles each with TRBV1-TRBV30 forward primers and a C-beta reverse primer. TCRdb reprocessed the multiplex PCR reads with MiXCR, giving one entry per CDR3 protein. The table includes about 310,000 distinct CDR3 sequences, approximately 54% detected once. The sequencing sample was made of peripheral blood. The receptors come from a woman aged 30 to 39 with primary liver carcinoma and hepatitis B virus infection.

Note on this clonotype: A much larger clonotype is one base distant, so this may be a read error. CDR3 nucleotide sequence: TGCAGCGTGATACCGGGCCGGCAGTTTGGCACTGAAGCTTTATTT. As protein: CSVIPGRQFGTEALF. This sequence joins TRBV29-1 and TRBJ1-1; D ambiguous. The germline CDR1 and CDR2 sequences are SQVTM and ANQGSEA. The CDR3 loop spans 15 amino acids.

This clonotype showed up many times. The chain carries TRBV7-8 and TRBJ2-5; 7 positions agree with TRBD1. The CDR3 contains 13 residues. Germline V lookup: CDR1 SGHVS, CDR2 FQNEAQ. After removal of 5 bases from V and 2 bases from J, the junction contained 2 bases not matched to a gene. The CDR3 reads CASSGDRQETQYF. The CDR3 DNA reads TGTGCCAGCAGCGGGGACAGACAAGAGACCCAGTACTTC. Drawing the rest from reference TRBV7-8 and TRBJ2-5, the complete variable domain is GAGVSQSPRYKVAKRGQDVALRCDPISGHVSLFWYQQALGQGPEFLTYFQNEAQLDKSGLPSDRFFAERPEGSVSTLKIQRTQQEDSAVYLCASSGDRQETQYFGPGTRLLVL.

The chain uses TRBV6-5 and TRBJ1-5; the match to TRBD1 covers 8 bases. CDR1 MNHEY and CDR2 SVGAGI come from the germline V gene. CDR3 length: 14 residues. V gave up 9 bases and J gave up 4 bases; unmatched junction bases: 8. CDR3 sequence (DNA): TGTGCCAGGAGTAACAGGGGGAATAATCAGCCCCAGCATTTT. Translation gives CARSNRGNNQPQHF.

This clonotype occurred once. This may arise from a read error, as a much more abundant clone is one base away. No conserved phenylalanine or tryptophan ends this CDR3, so it is likely a read error. The chain links TRBV29-1 to TRBJ2-3, with 7 bases aligning to TRBD1. The V gene end was trimmed by 1 base and the J gene end by 5 bases; junction bases not matched to a gene: 6. The CDR3 covers 14 residues. Per the germline V gene, CDR1 is SQVTM and CDR2 is ANQGSEA. The CDR3 spells CSVEVAGGRDTQYS. CDR3 coding DNA: TGCAGCGTTGAAGTTGCAGGGGGAAGAGATACGCAGTATTCT.

Comments on this clonotype: Germline and junction disagree at one end, which may indicate a read error. The genes are TRBV11-2 and TRBJ2-7; maybe TRBD2 (5 bases). Germline CDR1 is SGHAT and CDR2 is FQNNGV. The CDR3 has 13 amino acids. CDR3 amino acids: CASSSPGGNEQYF. CDR3 bases: TGTGCCAGCAGCTCCCCAGGAGGCAACGAGCAGTATTTC. Filled out from reference TRBV11-2 and TRBJ2-7, the complete variable domain reads EAGVAQSPRYKIIEKRQSVAFWCNPISGHATLYWYQQILGQGPKLLIQFQNNGVVDDSQLPKDRFSAERLKGVDSTLKIQPAKLEDSAVYLCASSSPGGNEQYFGPGTRLTVT.

This chain joins TRBV7-9 and TRBJ2-1; TRBD2 aligns across 10 bases. The V segment lost 4 bases and the J segment 6 bases; nucleotides outside the gene matches: 6. CDR1 SEHNR and CDR2 FQNEAQ come from the germline V gene (reference sequence). This CDR3 contains 15 residues. CDR3 region: CASSSLAGGTNEQFF. The CDR3 nucleotides are TGTGCCAGCAGCTCCTTAGCGGGAGGTACCAATGAGCAGTTCTTC.

On this clonotype: One base away lies a much larger clone, so this may be a sequencing read error. In this CDR3 the conserved last residue, phenylalanine or tryptophan, is missing, so a read error is likely. V and J are TRBV29-1 and TRBJ1-1; no definite D call. This CDR3 contains 13 residues. Per germline, CDR1 SQVTM and CDR2 ANQGSEA. V lost 1 base and J 0 bases, leaving 6 bases between the germline ends. CDR3 DNA: TGCAGCGTTGAAGTCGCTATGAACACTGAAGCTTTCTCT. It is translated as CSVEVAMNTEAFS.

This chain uses TRBV11-2 with TRBJ2-7, with TRBD2 as a possible D gene (6 bases). Trimming stripped 3 bases from V and 1 base from J, with 13 bases between. The CDR3 loop spans 15 amino acids. The V gene's germline CDR1 is SGHAT and CDR2 FQNNGV. In DNA form, the CDR3 reads TGTGCCAGCAGCTTCTCCGGGACTGAGTCCTACGAGCAGTACTTC. It translates to CASSFSGTESYEQYF.

This clonotype appeared many times. The chain recombines TRBV29-1 with TRBJ2-5; 8 bases align to TRBD1. This CDR3 contains 15 residues. V trimming: 0 bases; J trimming: 4 bases; junction bases outside the gene matches: 7. CDR1 and CDR2 from the germline V gene are SQVTM and ANQGSEA. The CDR3 DNA reads TGCAGCGTTGAAGAGTTACCTGACAGGGGAGAGACCCAGTACTTC. Translation gives CSVEELPDRGETQYF.

The chain carries TRBV12-3 or TRBV12-4 and TRBJ1-5; D not certain. CDR3 length: 15 amino acids. V lost 6 bases and J lost 4, with 16 bases in between. CDR3 sequence: CASSPAGRYNQPQHF. The CDR3 bases are TGTGCCAGCAGCCCGGCTGGGAGGTATAATCAGCCCCAGCATTTT.

With regard to this clonotype: The junction differs from germline at one of its ends, possibly a read error. This rearrangement joins TRBV14 to TRBJ1-6, with D perhaps matching TRBD1 (5 bases). This CDR3 comprises 14 residues. Per germline, CDR1 SGHDN and CDR2 FVKESK. In DNA, the CDR3 is TGTGCCAGCAGCCCGACGGGATGGGGACGGCCCCTCAACTTT. Protein sequence: CASSPTGWGRPLNF.

Comments on this clonotype: The junction does not match germline at one end; this may be a read error. The V call is TRBV11-3, the J call TRBJ2-3; D is possibly TRBD2 (5 bases). Germline V gene sequence: CDR1 SGHNT, CDR2 YENEEA. This CDR3 contains 13 residues. CDR3 sequence: CASSLTGLDTQCF. In DNA form, the CDR3 reads TGTGCCAGCAGCCTAACGGGGTTAGATACGCAGTGTTTT.

This clonotype occurred many times. The gene calls are TRBV11-2 and TRBJ2-1, with TRBD2 matching over 11 bases. The CDR3 runs to 16 residues. Germline values: CDR1 SGHAT, CDR2 FQNNGV. V dropped 6 bases and J dropped 3; count of bases not matched to a gene: 7. CDR3 DNA: TGTGCCAGCAGATCAACCGGGACTAGCGGCTACAATGAGCAGTTCTTC. It translates to CASRSTGTSGYNEQFF.

The chain recombines TRBV7-9 with TRBJ2-7; 7 bases fit TRBD1. The CDR3 consists of 14 residues. The germline gives CDR1 SEHNR, CDR2 FQNEAQ (reference sequence). Germline trimming cut 1 base from V and 5 bases from J; bases unmatched to any gene: 5. In nucleotides, the CDR3 is TGTGCCAGCAGCTTAGGAACAGGGGATCACGAGCAGTACTTC. The encoded protein is CASSLGTGDHEQYF.

This clonotype was observed a handful of times. The CDR3 is CASVGTAEKLFF. DNA of the CDR3: TGTGCCAGCGTTGGGACAGCCGAAAAACTGTTTTTT. V and J are TRBV28 and TRBJ1-4; 7 bases fit TRBD1. CDR1 and CDR2 from the germline V gene are MDHEN and SYDVKM. The CDR3 is 12 amino acids. V trimming: 8 bases; J trimming: 8 bases; junction bases outside the gene matches: 5.

V usage is TRBV20-1 and J usage is TRBJ1-2, with 8 positions matching TRBD1. Germline CDR1 DFQATT, CDR2 SNEGSKA (reference sequence). The CDR3 has 14 residues. The V and J ends lost 0 bases and 7 bases, in that order; junction bases with no gene match: 7. In nucleotides, the CDR3 is TGCAGTGCTAGAGATATTGGCAGGGGGCCTGGCTACACCTTC. Encoded protein: CSARDIGRGPGYTF.

The chain recombines TRBV11-2 with TRBJ2-7; 7 bases line up with TRBD2. Per germline, CDR1 SGHAT and CDR2 FQNNGV. The CDR3 has 15 amino acids. Losses at the gene ends were 8 bases for V and 0 bases for J; bases not matched to a gene: 10. The CDR3 loop reads CASGPFGGSSYEQYF. In DNA, the CDR3 is TGTGCCAGCGGCCCATTTGGCGGGAGCTCCTACGAGCAGTACTTC.